A selection of T cell receptor beta chains follows, all from one sample in a study of control samples from healthy donors and cancer patients. Libraries were prepared by immunoSEQ multiplex PCR; TCRdb keeps only in-frame clonotypes and omits some of them. This table holds about 180,000 clones, just over 90% found once. The sequenced sample consisted of blood. All receptors come from a man younger than 45 in good health. The CDR3 runs from the conserved cysteine through the conserved F or W. Fields, in order: D gene, clone size, V gene, J gene, CDR3 protein, CDR3 DNA. D genes are given only for firm matches. Where a row states a size, it is once, few, many or the class of an expanded clone; other rows omit it.

d_gene: TRBD2
abundance: NA
v_gene: TRBV20-1
j_gene: TRBJ2-1
CDR3aa: CSASGRSGRRSNEQFF
CDR3nt: TGCAGTGCTAGTGGTCGCAGCGGGAGGCGATCCAATGAGCAGTTCTTC

d_gene: NA
abundance: NA
v_gene: TRBV5-6
j_gene: TRBJ1-6
CDR3aa: CASRSARALDNSPLHF
CDR3nt: TGTGCCAGCAGATCCGCCAGGGCCCTCGATAATTCACCCCTCCACTTT

d_gene: NA
abundance: NA
v_gene: TRBV7-2
j_gene: TRBJ2-5
CDR3aa: CASSLGSSLETQYF
CDR3nt: TGTGCCAGCAGCTTAGGGTCTAGCCTGGAGACCCAGTACTTC

d_gene: NA
abundance: NA
v_gene: TRBV18
j_gene: TRBJ2-2
CDR3aa: CASSPDSTGELFF
CDR3nt: TGTGCCAGCTCACCTGACAGCACCGGGGAGCTGTTTTTT

d_gene: NA
abundance: NA
v_gene: TRBV19
j_gene: TRBJ1-5
CDR3aa: CASSPTEGGVKPQHF
CDR3nt: TGTGCCAGTAGCCCCACCGAAGGGGGTGTAAAGCCCCAGCATTTT

d_gene: TRBD1
abundance: few
v_gene: TRBV29-1
j_gene: TRBJ1-3
CDR3aa: CSVEQYDRDGNTIYF
CDR3nt: TGCAGCGTTGAGCAGTACGACAGGGATGGAAACACCATATATTTT

d_gene: TRBD1
abundance: NA
v_gene: TRBV6-2/TRBV6-3
j_gene: TRBJ2-5
CDR3aa: CASSGPGQGEETQYF
CDR3nt: TGTGCCAGCAGCGGCCCGGGGCAGGGGGAAGAGACCCAGTACTTC

d_gene: TRBD2
abundance: NA
v_gene: TRBV4-2
j_gene: TRBJ2-7
CDR3aa: CASSQASAGGRREQYF
CDR3nt: TGTGCCAGCAGCCAAGCCTCGGCGGGAGGGCGGCGCGAGCAGTACTTC

d_gene: NA
abundance: NA
v_gene: TRBV30
j_gene: TRBJ1-2
CDR3aa: CAWSNGGGYTF
CDR3nt: TGTGCCTGGAGTAACGGGGGAGGCTACACCTTC

d_gene: NA
abundance: NA
v_gene: TRBV27
j_gene: TRBJ2-6
CDR3aa: CASSSSAASATGANVLTF
CDR3nt: NA

d_gene: TRBD1
abundance: NA
v_gene: TRBV18
j_gene: TRBJ1-3
CDR3aa: CASSPPGQGAGNTIYF
CDR3nt: TGTGCCAGCTCACCACCGGGACAGGGGGCTGGAAACACCATATATTTT

d_gene: NA
abundance: NA
v_gene: TRBV7-2
j_gene: TRBJ2-3
CDR3aa: CASSPGPRGTDTQYF
CDR3nt: TGTGCCAGCAGCCCCGGACCCCGCGGCACAGATACGCAGTATTTT

d_gene: TRBD1
abundance: NA
v_gene: TRBV27
j_gene: TRBJ1-1
CDR3aa: CASSYRPVAGGPNTEAFF
CDR3nt: TGTGCCAGCAGTTACCGCCCGGTTGCAGGGGGCCCGAACACTGAAGCTTTCTTT

d_gene: NA
abundance: NA
v_gene: TRBV2
j_gene: TRBJ1-2
CDR3aa: CASRDRKQNYGYTF
CDR3nt: TGTGCCAGCAGAGACAGGAAACAGAACTATGGCTACACCTTC

d_gene: NA
abundance: NA
v_gene: TRBV19
j_gene: TRBJ2-7
CDR3aa: CASSIRDGTSYEQYF
CDR3nt: TGTGCCAGTAGTATACGGGACGGGACCTCCTACGAGCAGTACTTC

d_gene: NA
abundance: NA
v_gene: TRBV28
j_gene: TRBJ1-2
CDR3aa: CASSLGQGYGYTF
CDR3nt: TGTGCCAGCAGTTTGGGGCAAGGCTATGGCTACACCTTC

d_gene: TRBD1
abundance: once
v_gene: TRBV3-1/TRBV3-2
j_gene: TRBJ1-4
CDR3aa: CASSLRGEEKLFF
CDR3nt: TGTGCCAGCAGCCTCAGGGGGGAAGAAAAACTGTTTTTT

d_gene: NA
abundance: NA
v_gene: TRBV3-1/TRBV3-2
j_gene: TRBJ2-2
CDR3aa: CASSFRERPGELFF
CDR3nt: TGTGCCAGCAGCTTCCGGGAGCGTCCCGGGGAGCTGTTTTTT